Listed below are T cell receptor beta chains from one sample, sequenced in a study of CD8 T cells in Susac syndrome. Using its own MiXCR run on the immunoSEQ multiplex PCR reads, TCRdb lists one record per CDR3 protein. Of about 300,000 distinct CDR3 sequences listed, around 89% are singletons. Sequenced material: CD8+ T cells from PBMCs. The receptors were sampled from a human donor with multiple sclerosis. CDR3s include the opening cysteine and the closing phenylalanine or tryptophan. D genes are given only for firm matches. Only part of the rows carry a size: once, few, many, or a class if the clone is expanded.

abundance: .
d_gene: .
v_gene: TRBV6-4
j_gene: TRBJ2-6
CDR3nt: TGTGCCAGCAGTGAAGGTGGGGAAACCAACGTCCTGACTTTC
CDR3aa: CASSEGGETNVLTF

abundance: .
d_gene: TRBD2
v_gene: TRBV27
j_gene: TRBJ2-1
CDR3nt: TGTGCCAGCAGCCTAGCGGGGGTTTTCGATGAGCAGTTCTTC
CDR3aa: CASSLAGVFDEQFF

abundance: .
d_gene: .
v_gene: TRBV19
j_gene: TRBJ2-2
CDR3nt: TGTGCCAGTAGTCCGGCACGGGGATTCACCGGGGAGCTGTTTTTT
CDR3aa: CASSPARGFTGELFF

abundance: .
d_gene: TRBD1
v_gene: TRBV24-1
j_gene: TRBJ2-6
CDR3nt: TGTGCCACCAGGACCAGGGGGCGCGACCCGAGCTCTGGGGCCAACGTCCTGACTTTC
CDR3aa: CATRTRGRDPSSGANVLTF

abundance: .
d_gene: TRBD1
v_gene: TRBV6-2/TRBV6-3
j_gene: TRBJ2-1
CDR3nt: TGTGCCAGCAGTCCTCCCGGGACAGGTATGCTGAATGAGCAGTTCTTC
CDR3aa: CASSPPGTGMLNEQFF

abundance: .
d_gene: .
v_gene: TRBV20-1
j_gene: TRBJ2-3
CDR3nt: TGCAGTGCTTCCTGGACAGCTAACACAGATACGCAGTATTTT
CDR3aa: CSASWTANTDTQYF

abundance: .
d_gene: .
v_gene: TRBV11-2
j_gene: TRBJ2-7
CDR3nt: TGTGCCAGCGCTCCGGTAAAAAAGCGGTCCTACGAGCAGTACTTC
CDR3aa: CASAPVKKRSYEQYF

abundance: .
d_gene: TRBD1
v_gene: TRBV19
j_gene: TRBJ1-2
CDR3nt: TGTGCCAGTAGCCGGCCAACAGGGGACCTTAACTATGGCTACACCTTC
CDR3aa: CASSRPTGDLNYGYTF

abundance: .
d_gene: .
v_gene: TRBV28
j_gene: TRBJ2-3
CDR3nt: TGTGCCAGCAGTACCCGAGTGAGCAGGGCAAACACAGATACGCAGTATTTT
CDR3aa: CASSTRVSRANTDTQYF

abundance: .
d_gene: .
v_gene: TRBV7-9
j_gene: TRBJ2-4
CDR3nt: TGTGCCAGCAGCTTTCCTCCCGCCGGACTGCGAGCCAAAAACATTCAGTACTTC
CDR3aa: CASSFPPAGLRAKNIQYF

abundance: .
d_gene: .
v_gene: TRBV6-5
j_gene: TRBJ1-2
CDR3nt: TGTGCCAGCTCACAGGGAAACTATGGCTACACCTTC
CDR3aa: CASSQGNYGYTF

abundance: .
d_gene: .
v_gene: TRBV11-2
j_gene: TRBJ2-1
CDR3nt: TGTGCCAGCAGCTTTTTGGCGGGGAGCTCCTACAATGAGCAGTTCTTC
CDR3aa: CASSFLAGSSYNEQFF

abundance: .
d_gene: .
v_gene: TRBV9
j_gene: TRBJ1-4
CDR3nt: TGTGCCAGCACGGGGGCCTCGGGCATTAATGAAAAACTGTTTTTT
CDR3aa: CASTGASGINEKLFF

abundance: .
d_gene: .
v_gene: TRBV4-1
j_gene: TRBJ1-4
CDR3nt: TGCGCCAGCAGCCGGATAATACAGGGAACAACTAATGAAAAACTGTTTTTT
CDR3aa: CASSRIIQGTTNEKLFF

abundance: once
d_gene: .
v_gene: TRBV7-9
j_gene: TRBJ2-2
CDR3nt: TGTGCCAGCAGCTTAGTTAAGAACACCGGGGAGCTGTTTTTT
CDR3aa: CASSLVKNTGELFF

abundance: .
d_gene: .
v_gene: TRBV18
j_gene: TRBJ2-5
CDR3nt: TGTGCCAGCCATGGAGAGAGACGGACTAAAGAGACCCAGTACTTC
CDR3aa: CASHGERRTKETQYF

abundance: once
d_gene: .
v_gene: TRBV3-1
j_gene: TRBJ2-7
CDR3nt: TGTGCCAGCAGCCAAGGCGGGACTCCATCCTACGAGCAGTACTTC
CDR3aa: CASSQGGTPSYEQYF

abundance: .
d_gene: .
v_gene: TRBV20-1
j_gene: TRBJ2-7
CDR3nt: TGCAGTGTCTCGTTTACGGAGATCTACGAGCAGTACTTC
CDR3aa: CSVSFTEIYEQYF

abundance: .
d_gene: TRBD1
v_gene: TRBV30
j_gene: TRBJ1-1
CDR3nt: TGTGCCTGCAGGGGGTTTGACGGGAACACTGAAGCTTTCTTT
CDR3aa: CACRGFDGNTEAFF

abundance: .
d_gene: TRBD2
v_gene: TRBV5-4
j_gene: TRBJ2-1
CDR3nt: TGTGCCAGCAGTTCGACTAGCGGGAGAGGGTACAATGAGCAGTTCTTC
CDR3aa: CASSSTSGRGYNEQFF

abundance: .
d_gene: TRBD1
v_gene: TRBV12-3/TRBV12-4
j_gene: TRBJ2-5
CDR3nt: TGTGCCAGCAGGGGGACAGGGTGGGAGACCCAGTACTTC
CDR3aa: CASRGTGWETQYF

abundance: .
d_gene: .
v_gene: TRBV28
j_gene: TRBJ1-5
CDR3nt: TGCGCCAGCAGTTTCGCGTCTACAACAGGGTTAATCTGGCCCCAGCATTTT
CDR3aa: CASSFASTTGLIWPQHF

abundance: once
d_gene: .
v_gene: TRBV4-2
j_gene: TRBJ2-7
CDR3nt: TGTGCCAGCAGCCATTCTCGTGACTACGAGCAGTACTTC
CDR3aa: CASSHSRDYEQYF

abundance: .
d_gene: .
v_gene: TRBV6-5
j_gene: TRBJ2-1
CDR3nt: TGTGCCAGCCGGGGGCATGAGCAGTTCTTC
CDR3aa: CASRGHEQFF

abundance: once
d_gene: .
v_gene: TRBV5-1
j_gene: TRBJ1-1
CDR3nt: TGCGCCAGCAGCTTGGCCTGGGGGGCGAACACTGAAGCTTTCTTT
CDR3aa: CASSLAWGANTEAFF

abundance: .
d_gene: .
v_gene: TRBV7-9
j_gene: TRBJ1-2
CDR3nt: TGTGCCAGCAGCCCCTGGGGCCCTTTAGATGGCTACACCTTC
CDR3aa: CASSPWGPLDGYTF

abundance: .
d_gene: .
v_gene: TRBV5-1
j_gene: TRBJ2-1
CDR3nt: TGCGCCAGCAGCTTCGGCCAGGGCGGTCGCGATGAGCAGTTCTTC
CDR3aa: CASSFGQGGRDEQFF

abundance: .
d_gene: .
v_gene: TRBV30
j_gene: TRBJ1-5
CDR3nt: TGTGCCTGGAGTCCCTTCGACAGGATCAATCAGCCCCAGCATTTT
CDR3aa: CAWSPFDRINQPQHF

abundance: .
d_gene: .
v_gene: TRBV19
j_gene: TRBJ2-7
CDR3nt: TGTGCCAGTAGTTGGGGAACCTACGAGCAGTACTTC
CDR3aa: CASSWGTYEQYF

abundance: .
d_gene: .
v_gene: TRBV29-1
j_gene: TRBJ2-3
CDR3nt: TGCAGCGTTGCAGGATGGGGGGCGGAAGATACGCAGTATTTT
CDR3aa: CSVAGWGAEDTQYF

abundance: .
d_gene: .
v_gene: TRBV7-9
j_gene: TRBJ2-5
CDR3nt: TGTGCCAGCAGCTTGGGTTCGACCTCCCAAGAGACCCAGTACTTC
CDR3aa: CASSLGSTSQETQYF

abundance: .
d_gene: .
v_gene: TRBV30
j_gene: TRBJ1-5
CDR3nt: TGTGCCTGGAGTGTTGGGGGGAGCAATCAGCCCCAGCATTTT
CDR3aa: CAWSVGGSNQPQHF

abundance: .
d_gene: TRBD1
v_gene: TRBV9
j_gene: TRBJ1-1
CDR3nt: TGTGCCAGCAGCCCCCTCCGGGGACAGGGTGGGATTGAAGCTTTCTTT
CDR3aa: CASSPLRGQGGIEAFF

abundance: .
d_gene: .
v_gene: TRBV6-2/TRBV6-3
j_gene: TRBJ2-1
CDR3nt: TGTGCCAGCAGTTACAGTAGCGGAGAGGCATCCTCCTACAATGAGCAGTTCTTC
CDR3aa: CASSYSSGEASSYNEQFF

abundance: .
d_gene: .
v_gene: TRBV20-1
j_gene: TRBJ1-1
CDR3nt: TGCAGTGCTAGAGATCGGGAGGGGCCACGGGAAGCTTTCTTT
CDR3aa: CSARDREGPREAFF

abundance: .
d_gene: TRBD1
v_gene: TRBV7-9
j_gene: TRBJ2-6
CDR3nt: TGTGCCAGCCAAACGGGACAGGTTCCTTCTGGGGCCAACGTCCTGACTTTC
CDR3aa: CASQTGQVPSGANVLTF

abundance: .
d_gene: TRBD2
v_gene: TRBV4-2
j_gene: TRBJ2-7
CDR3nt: TGTGCCAGCAGCCACCAAGCGGGAGGACCCTACGAGCAGTACTTC
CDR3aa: CASSHQAGGPYEQYF

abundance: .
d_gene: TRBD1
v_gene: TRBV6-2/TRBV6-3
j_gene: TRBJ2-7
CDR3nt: TGTGCCAGCAGTCTGACAGGGAACACCTACGAGCAGTACTTC
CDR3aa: CASSLTGNTYEQYF

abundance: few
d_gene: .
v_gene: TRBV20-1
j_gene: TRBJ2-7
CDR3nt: TGCAGTGCTAGGGGCGGGTCCTACGAGCAGTACTTC
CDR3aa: CSARGGSYEQYF

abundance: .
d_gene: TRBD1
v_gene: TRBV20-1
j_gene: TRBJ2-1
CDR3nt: TGCAGTGCTAAACCCGGGACAGGCTCCTACAATGAGCAGTTCTTC
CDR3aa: CSAKPGTGSYNEQFF

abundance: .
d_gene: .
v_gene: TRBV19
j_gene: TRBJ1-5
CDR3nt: TGTGCCAGTAGTTCCTTTGTTGGCAATCAGCCCCAGCATTTT
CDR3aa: CASSSFVGNQPQHF

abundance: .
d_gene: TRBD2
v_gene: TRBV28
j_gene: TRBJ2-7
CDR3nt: TGTGCCAGCAGTTTACTGGGGCTAGCGGGTGTCTCCTACGAGCAGTACTTC
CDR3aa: CASSLLGLAGVSYEQYF

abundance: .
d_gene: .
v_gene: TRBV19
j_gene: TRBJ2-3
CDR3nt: TGTGCCAGTAGTATGGGATCCCGCACAGATACGCAGTATTTT
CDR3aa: CASSMGSRTDTQYF

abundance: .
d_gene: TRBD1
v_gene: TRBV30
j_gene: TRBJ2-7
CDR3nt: TGTGCCTGGAGTGGGACAGGGAAGCTCGAGCAGTACTTC
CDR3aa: CAWSGTGKLEQYF